A single sample gave rise to the 30 T cell receptor beta chains below, sequenced in a study of blood T cell repertoires in COVID-19. Measured with immunoSEQ multiplex PCR; TCRdb has only the in-frame clones, and not every one. This sample has approximately 270,000 clones, with approximately 90% found just once. Source material: peripheral blood. Every receptor here comes from a woman in her thirties with COVID-19, enrolled during active disease.

The rearrangement joins TRBV6-5 to TRBJ1-1, with TRBD1 matching over 7 bases. This CDR3 is 14 amino acids long. Per the germline V gene, CDR1 is MNHEY and CDR2 is SVGAGI. V shed 4 bases, J shed 3 bases, and the junction held 5 bases outside the gene matches. The CDR3 loop is CASSLTGLDTEAFF. The CDR3 nucleotides are TGTGCCAGCAGTTTGACAGGGTTGGACACTGAAGCTTTCTTT.

The chain employs TRBV19 and TRBJ2-7; TRBD1 agrees at 7 bases. Trimming took 6 bases from V and 5 from J; bases not matched to a gene: 7. This CDR3 region has 13 residues. Germline CDR1 LNHDA, CDR2 SQIVND (reference sequence). CDR3 bases: TGTGCCAGTAGCCTACAGGGGAAAAACGAGCAGTACTTC. This encodes CASSLQGKNEQYF.

The chain couples TRBV10-3 to TRBJ1-2, with TRBD1 matching 7 bases. The CDR3 is 14 residues long. The germline V gene has CDR1 ENHRY and CDR2 SYGVKD. After removal of 7 bases from V and 6 bases from J, the junction contained 11 bases not matched to a gene. In DNA form, the CDR3 reads TGTGCCATCACTGGCGGGGCAGGGGGACATGGCTACACCTTC. Protein product: CAITGGAGGHGYTF.

This chain links TRBV7-9 with TRBJ1-2, with D unclear. This CDR3 has 13 amino acids. CDR1 and CDR2 from the germline V gene are SEHNR and FQNEAQ (reference sequence). Between the trimmed V and J ends, which lost 11 bases and 3 bases, there was a span of 16 bases. The CDR3 protein is CAFDSPLHYGYTF. The DNA of the CDR3 is TGTGCCTTCGACTCGCCTTTACACTATGGCTACACCTTC.

This sequence joins TRBV27 and TRBJ1-6; D call uncertain. This CDR3 has 13 amino acids. Germline-derived CDR1 and CDR2 are MNHEY and SMNVEV (reference sequence). Deletions cut 6 bases from V and 9 bases from J, with 12 bases between. This chain's CDR3 is CASSFSSGSPLHF. The CDR3 bases are TGTGCCAGCAGCTTCTCGTCGGGTTCACCCCTCCACTTT.

This chain links TRBV28 with TRBJ2-5; 7 bases align to TRBD2. With 3 bases clipped from V and 1 base from J, the junction kept 5 bases outside the gene matches. The CDR3 covers 15 residues. Germline assignment: CDR1 MDHEN and CDR2 SYDVKM. For the CDR3, the DNA is TGTGCCAGCAGTTTCGCGGGGGACCTCCAAGAGACCCAGTACTTC. It yields the protein CASSFAGDLQETQYF. Supplemented by reference TRBV28 and TRBJ2-5, the full variable domain reads DVKVTQSSRYLVKRTGEKVFLECVQDMDHENMFWYRQDPGLGLRLIYFSYDVKMKEKGDIPEGYSVSREKKERFSLILESASTNQTSMYLCASSFAGDLQETQYFGPGTRLLVL.

The rearrangement uses TRBV19 and TRBJ2-1; 11 nucleotides agree with TRBD1. The germline CDR1 and CDR2 sequences are LNHDA and SQIVND (reference sequence). J gave up 8 bases and V 1 base, and 10 bases lay outside the gene matches. This CDR3 comprises 17 residues. For the CDR3, the DNA is TGTGCCAGTAGTATAGGGGGTTGGGGACAGGGGGTCGATGAGCAGTTCTTC. Amino acids: CASSIGGWGQGVDEQFF.

The chain has TRBV15 and TRBJ1-1; 7 bases fit TRBD1. The CDR3 has 14 amino acids. Germline V gene lookup returns CDR1 LNHNV and CDR2 YYDKDF (reference sequence). V gave up 8 bases and J gave up 4 bases; unmatched junction bases: 10. CDR3 nucleotides: TGTGCCACCCGAGTAGACAGGGAGGTCACTGAAGCTTTCTTT. Translating gives CATRVDREVTEAFF.

The V and J genes are TRBV6-5 and TRBJ2-3, with D possibly being TRBD2 (5 bases). Germline values: CDR1 MNHEY, CDR2 SVGAGI. Deletions cut 7 bases from V and 2 bases from J, with 16 bases between. The CDR3 loop spans 15 amino acids. The DNA of the CDR3 is TGTGCCAGCAAGACGGGGATGGTCCTCACAGATACGCAGTATTTT. Its protein product is CASKTGMVLTDTQYF.

The chain has TRBV7-9 and TRBJ2-3; D is perhaps TRBD1 (6 bases). The CDR3 totals 16 residues. The germline V gene encodes CDR1 SEHNR and CDR2 FQNEAQ (reference sequence). The V and J ends lost 5 bases and 4 bases respectively, with 19 bases between them. In nucleotides, the CDR3 is TGTGCCAGCAGCCACCAGTGGACAGTTCAAGCAGATACGCAGTATTTT. It translates to CASSHQWTVQADTQYF.

This clone was observed a few times. The chain recombines TRBV7-9 with TRBJ2-1, with 10 nucleotides matching TRBD2. The CDR3 length is 16 residues. Trimming took 4 bases from V and 8 from J; bases not matched to a gene: 11. Germline loops: CDR1 SEHNR, CDR2 FQNEAQ (reference sequence). The CDR3: CASSSGGTSASDEQFF. CDR3 coding DNA: TGTGCCAGCAGCTCAGGGGGGACTAGCGCGAGCGATGAGCAGTTCTTC.

V gene TRBV28 combines with J gene TRBJ2-7; tentative D call: TRBD1 (5 bases). The germline V gene has CDR1 MDHEN and CDR2 SYDVKM. V lost 1 base and J lost 2, with 6 bases in between. The CDR3 covers 13 residues. The CDR3 loop is CASSLSDTYEQYF. In DNA, the CDR3 is TGTGCCAGCAGTTTATCGGACACCTACGAGCAGTACTTC.

A remark on this clone: A junction boundary mismatches the germline segment, possibly from a read error. This chain links TRBV7-9 with TRBJ2-3; 9 bases map to TRBD2. This CDR3 region has 17 residues. Germline CDR1 is SEHNR and CDR2 is FQNEAQ (reference sequence). The CDR3 sequence is CASSSPDLGTSKDTQYF. In DNA form, the CDR3 reads TGTGCCAGCAGCTCGCCGGACTTGGGGACTAGCAAAGATACGCAGTATTTT.

The chain joins TRBV6-5 to TRBJ2-7, with D perhaps matching TRBD2 (7 bases). The CDR3 is 14 residues long. With 0 bases removed from V and 5 bases from J, the gap between germline ends came to 11 bases. CDR1 is MNHEY, CDR2 SVGAGI, per germline. The CDR3, as DNA: TGTGCCAGCAGTTACTCGGGGGGGGCCAACGAGCAGTACTTC. It translates to CASSYSGGANEQYF.

The rearrangement joins TRBV6-4 to TRBJ1-1, with 7 bases fitting TRBD1. Germline V CDR1 and CDR2: MRHNA, SNTAGT. The J segment lost 5 bases and the V segment lost 4 bases, leaving 10 bases of the junction unmatched. CDR3 size: 15 residues. CDR3 nucleotide sequence: TGTGCCAGCAGTGGGACAGGCGGAAGGGGGACTGAAGCTTTCTTT. Protein: CASSGTGGRGTEAFF.

The table lists this clone with many counts. The V and J genes are TRBV9 and TRBJ1-3; D is possibly TRBD1 (5 bases). Germline V CDR1 and CDR2: SGDLS, YYNGEE. V lost 4 bases and J lost 0, with 17 bases in between. This CDR3 is built from 17 residues. The CDR3 loop is CASSLPQGGTSGNTIYF. CDR3 DNA sequence: TGTGCCAGCAGCCTACCCCAGGGAGGGACCTCTGGAAACACCATATATTTT. Variable domain in full (rest from reference TRBV9 and TRBJ1-3): DSGVTQTPKHLITATGQRVTLRCSPRSGDLSVYWYQQSLDQGLQFLIQYYNGEERAKGNILERFSAQQFPDLHSELNLSSLELGDSALYFCASSLPQGGTSGNTIYFGEGSWLTVV.

This clone has a single count. CDR3 amino acids: CASSLTGQRPNTEAFF. DNA of the CDR3: TGTGCCAGCAGCTTAACCGGACAGCGACCGAACACTGAAGCTTTCTTT. The gene calls are TRBV7-6 and TRBJ1-1, with D possibly matching TRBD1 (6 bases). The CDR3 covers 16 residues. From germline, CDR1 is SGHVS and CDR2 FNYEAQ. Trimming removed 2 bases at V and 1 base at J, with 14 bases between.

This rearrangement joins TRBV6-2 or TRBV6-3 to TRBJ1-5; possibly TRBD1 for D (5 bases). This CDR3 region has 16 residues. Germline V gene lookup returns CDR1 MNHEY and CDR2 SVGEGT. With 4 bases removed from V and 2 bases from J, the gap between germline ends came to 15 bases. DNA of the CDR3: TGTGCCAGCAGTTCCCCACAGGCGCTGCGCAATCAGCCCCAGCATTTT. Protein product: CASSSPQALRNQPQHF.

This clone was counted a few times. The gene calls are TRBV4-2 and TRBJ2-3; 7 bases are a match to TRBD2. This CDR3 spans 17 amino acids. Germline V gives CDR1 LGHNA, CDR2 YNFKEQ. With 4 bases clipped from V and 3 bases from J, the junction kept 13 bases outside the gene matches. Here the CDR3 reads CASSPRAQAGLTDTQYF. CDR3 DNA sequence: TGTGCCAGCAGCCCGAGAGCCCAAGCGGGGTTGACAGATACGCAGTATTTT.

The chain has TRBV29-1 and TRBJ2-1, with D possibly TRBD1 on 6 matching bases. CDR1 SQVTM and CDR2 ANQGSEA come from the germline V gene. Between the trimmed V and J ends, which lost 4 bases and 8 bases, there was a span of 15 bases. This CDR3 region has 13 residues. This CDR3 reads CSVGASGGHEQFF. Written as DNA, the CDR3 is TGCAGCGTTGGGGCTAGTGGGGGCCATGAGCAGTTCTTC.

The CDR3 DNA follows: TGCAGCGTTAACGAGGGAGGAAAACTGTTTTTT. Translation gives CSVNEGGKLFF. The J gene is TRBJ1-4, the V gene TRBV29-1, with D uncertain. Per the germline V gene, CDR1 is SQVTM and CDR2 is ANQGSEA. Trimming took off 5 bases at V and 10 bases at J, with 11 bases between the two ends. The CDR3 contains 11 residues.

This clone was counted a few times. The CDR3 region is CAIGGQGVISGNTIYF. The CDR3 bases are TGTGCCATCGGGGGACAGGGGGTGATATCTGGAAACACCATATATTTT. The rearrangement uses TRBV10-3 and TRBJ1-3; TRBD1 aligns across 11 bases. The CDR3 is 16 residues long. Germline V gene lookup returns CDR1 ENHRY and CDR2 SYGVKD. The V gene end was trimmed by 8 bases and the J gene end by 1 base; junction bases not matched to a gene: 7.

The V and J genes are TRBV6-5 and TRBJ1-1, with 8 bases identical to TRBD1. This CDR3 has 13 amino acids. The trim removed 6 bases at V and 5 bases at J, leaving 5 bases unmatched. The germline CDR1 and CDR2 sequences are MNHEY and SVGAGI. This chain's CDR3 is CASSDRGGTEAFF. DNA of the CDR3: TGTGCCAGCAGCGACAGGGGCGGGACTGAAGCTTTCTTT.

This chain links TRBV13 with TRBJ2-2, with D maybe TRBD1 (6 bases). This CDR3 comprises 16 residues. Germline CDR1 is PRHDT and CDR2 is FYEKMQ (reference sequence). Trimming took 4 bases from V and 7 from J, leaving 19 bases between them. The CDR3 DNA follows: TGTGCCAGCAGCTCGACCCCCACAGGGTACGTCGGGGAGCTGTTTTTT. Protein sequence: CASSSTPTGYVGELFF.

This clone was seen only once. The chain uses TRBV28 and TRBJ1-6; D may be TRBD1 (6 bases). CDR3 length: 15 amino acids. From germline, CDR1 is MDHEN and CDR2 SYDVKM. Trimming stripped 6 bases from V and 6 bases from J, with 15 bases between. The CDR3 reads CASSTPTGFNSPLHF. The CDR3 DNA reads TGTGCCAGCAGCACCCCCACAGGGTTTAATTCACCCCTCCACTTT. Based on the CDR3 plus reference TRBV28 and TRBJ1-6, the full variable domain is DVKVTQSSRYLVKRTGEKVFLECVQDMDHENMFWYRQDPGLGLRLIYFSYDVKMKEKGDIPEGYSVSREKKERFSLILESASTNQTSMYLCASSTPTGFNSPLHFGNGTRLTVT.

The chain combines TRBV11-3 with TRBJ2-1; 8 bases are a match to TRBD2. CDR1 and CDR2 (germline): SGHNT, YENEEA. The CDR3 has 17 amino acids. Unmatched junction bases numbered 7, after V lost 1 base and J lost 2 bases. CDR3 nucleotides: TGTGCCAGCAGCTTAGTCGGCGTGACTAGCGCCTACAATGAGCAGTTCTTC. This encodes CASSLVGVTSAYNEQFF.

The J gene is TRBJ2-5, the V gene TRBV9; D not certain. This CDR3 is 13 amino acids long. Trimming removed 4 bases at V and 3 bases at J, with 10 bases between. The germline V gene has CDR1 SGDLS and CDR2 YYNGEE. The CDR3 is CASSPPLKETQYF. CDR3 DNA: TGTGCCAGCAGCCCCCCCCTTAAAGAGACCCAGTACTTC.

The rearrangement uses TRBV5-6 and TRBJ2-7; TRBD2 matches at 9 bases. With 4 bases clipped from V and 3 bases from J, the junction kept 14 bases outside the gene matches. The CDR3 is made up of 17 amino acids. CDR1 is SGHDT, CDR2 YYEEEE, per germline. The CDR3 region has the DNA TGTGCCAGCAGCATTCGCCGCAGGACTAGCGATTTCTACGAGCAGTACTTC. Translating it yields CASSIRRRTSDFYEQYF.

The chain joins TRBV7-9 to TRBJ1-6, with 8 bases fitting TRBD1. V was pared by 10 bases and J by 9 bases, with 11 bases of the junction left unmatched. The length of the CDR3 is 14 residues. Germline CDR1 is SEHNR and CDR2 is FQNEAQ (reference sequence). As DNA, the CDR3 is TGTGCCACTACACCGGGACAGGTCTCTTCACCCCTCCACTTT. The encoded protein is CATTPGQVSSPLHF.

The chain links TRBV5-1 to TRBJ1-4, with TRBD1 identical over 7 bases. The germline V gene encodes CDR1 SGHRS and CDR2 YFSETQ. The CDR3 covers 15 residues. V dropped 2 bases and J dropped 3; count of bases not matched to a gene: 4. The CDR3 reads CASSFTGTANEKLFF. The CDR3 coding sequence is TGCGCCAGCAGCTTTACCGGGACAGCTAATGAAAAACTGTTTTTT.